The 28 T cell receptor beta chains in this list originate from one sample, sequenced in a study of blood T cell repertoires in COVID-19. Produced via immunoSEQ multiplex PCR; TCRdb's table is partial and in-frame only. The data show roughly 100,000 clones, roughly two thirds seen once. Material for sequencing was peripheral blood. The receptors stem from an older man with acute or convalescent COVID-19.

The V and J genes are TRBV19 and TRBJ2-3, with 10 bases aligning to TRBD2. This CDR3 region has 16 residues. The junction had 8 bases not matched to a gene; V was cut back by 3 bases and J by 5 bases. Germline loops: CDR1 LNHDA, CDR2 SQIVND (reference sequence). CDR3 in amino acids: CASSIGASGRRDTQYF. The CDR3, as DNA: TGTGCCAGTAGTATTGGCGCTAGCGGGAGAAGAGATACGCAGTATTTT. Full variable domain (outside the CDR3, taken from reference TRBV19 and TRBJ2-3): DGGITQSPKYLFRKEGQNVTLSCEQNLNHDAMYWYRQDPGQGLRLIYYSQIVNDFQKGDIAEGYSVSREKKESFPLTVTSAQKNPTAFYLCASSIGASGRRDTQYFGPGTRLTVL.

This rearrangement joins TRBV7-8 to TRBJ2-7; perhaps TRBD2 as D (5 bases). The germline V and J ends were trimmed by 7 bases and 5 bases, with 18 bases remaining between them. This CDR3 has 14 residues. From germline, CDR1 is SGHVS and CDR2 FQNEAQ. CDR3 nucleotide sequence: TGTGCCAGCACCGTAGGCCTGGGAGACCACGAGCAGTACTTC. It encodes CASTVGLGDHEQYF.

This clone was found a few times. The chain combines TRBV6-1 with TRBJ1-4; the match to TRBD1 covers 9 bases. This CDR3 is built from 16 residues. The trim removed 4 bases at V and 1 base at J, leaving 4 bases unmatched. Germline-derived CDR1 and CDR2 are MNHNS and SASEGT. The CDR3 bases are TGTGCCAGCAGTGTCGACAGGGGGGTAACTAATGAAAAACTGTTTTTT. Its translation: CASSVDRGVTNEKLFF.

This clone was picked up one time. This sequence joins TRBV10-2 and TRBJ1-2; D gene unclear. In germline, CDR1 is WSHSY, CDR2 SAAADI. Trimming removed 4 bases at V and 6 bases at J, with 6 bases between. This CDR3 is built from 11 residues. DNA of the CDR3: TGCGCCAGCAGTGGCAGCGATGGCTACACCTTC. Protein: CASSGSDGYTF.

The sample holds many counts of this clone. The CDR3 region has the DNA TGTGCCAGCAGCTTTTCGGTTATGTCCTATGGCTACACCTTC. Translated: CASSFSVMSYGYTF. The J gene is TRBJ1-2, the V gene TRBV7-2; D is unclear. Trimming removed 3 bases at V and 4 bases at J, with 12 bases between. The CDR3 sequence is 14 residues long. The germline V gene encodes CDR1 SGHTA and CDR2 FQGNSA.

This clone is medium-sized (0.01 to 0.1%) by share. V and J are TRBV4-3 and TRBJ2-2, with 7 bases identical to TRBD2. Trimming at V came to 2 bases and at J to 1 base, leaving 7 bases not matched to a gene. This CDR3 contains 17 residues. Germline V gives CDR1 LGHNA, CDR2 YSLEER. The chain's CDR3 is CASSQRAAGQNTGELFF. The CDR3 DNA reads as TGCGCCAGCAGCCAAAGGGCAGCGGGGCAGAACACCGGGGAGCTGTTTTTT.

The V call is TRBV10-1, the J call TRBJ2-2; a weak D match, TRBD1 (5 bases). The CDR3 loop spans 14 amino acids. CDR1 is WNHNN and CDR2 is SYGVQD in the germline V gene (reference sequence). Trimming took off 10 bases at V and 1 base at J, with 13 bases between the two ends. The CDR3 bases are TGCGCCACCTCGCGACAGATGAACACCGGGGAGCTGTTTTTT. It codes for CATSRQMNTGELFF.

This clone occurred a few times. V gene TRBV7-2 combines with J gene TRBJ2-6; possible D gene TRBD1, 5 bases. Trimming removed 6 bases from V and 2 bases from J, with 14 bases in between. The CDR3 length is 16 residues. Germline CDR1 is SGHTA and CDR2 is FQGNSA. CDR3 bases: TGTGCCAGCAGGCCAGGGTTCATCCCTGGGGCCAACGTCCTGACTTTC. Its protein product is CASRPGFIPGANVLTF.

This clone appeared a few times. The V and J genes are TRBV3-1 (or the pseudogene TRBV3-2) and TRBJ2-1; TRBD2 aligns across 8 bases. Germline CDR1 reads LGHDT; CDR2 reads YNNKEL (reference sequence). The CDR3 has 15 residues. Unmatched junction bases numbered 7, after V lost 1 base and J lost 8 bases. As DNA, the CDR3 is TGTGCCAGCAGCCAAGTAAGCGGGAGCTTCTATGAGCAGTTCTTC. Protein sequence: CASSQVSGSFYEQFF.

This clone was recorded once. The chain recombines TRBV7-3 with TRBJ2-2; D is perhaps TRBD2 (5 bases). V was shortened by 4 bases and J by 2 bases, with 14 bases between the two germline ends. This CDR3 spans 16 amino acids. Looked up from germline, CDR1 is SGHTA and CDR2 is FQGTGA. The chain's CDR3 is CASSSGWTGNTGELFF. The CDR3 region has the DNA TGTGCCAGCAGCTCCGGCTGGACTGGAAACACCGGGGAGCTGTTTTTT.

The rearrangement uses TRBV14 and TRBJ1-2, with 9 bases that match TRBD1. Germline V gene sequence: CDR1 SGHDN, CDR2 FVKESK. The length of the CDR3 is 15 residues. Trimming cost V 3 bases and J 7 bases; bases outside gene matches: 9. In DNA form, the CDR3 reads TGTGCCAGCAGCCACTCCGGGACAGGGCTTTTTGGCTACACCTTC. It translates to CASSHSGTGLFGYTF.

This chain joins TRBV19 and TRBJ2-1; the match to TRBD2 covers 13 bases. The V gene end was trimmed by 5 bases and the J gene end by 6 bases; junction bases not matched to a gene: 7. CDR3 length: 16 residues. Germline V gene data show CDR1 as LNHDA and CDR2 as SQIVND (reference sequence). CDR3 protein: CASSGRLAGGLNEQFF. Here the CDR3 DNA reads TGTGCCAGTAGTGGGCGACTAGCGGGAGGACTCAATGAGCAGTTCTTC.

This sequence joins TRBV29-1 and TRBJ1-1; the match to TRBD1 covers 7 bases. J gave up 0 bases and V 7 bases, and 5 bases lay outside the gene matches. Germline-derived CDR1 and CDR2 are SQVTM and ANQGSEA. The CDR3 spans 13 residues. The DNA of the CDR3 is TGCAGCGCGAACGACAGGGTGAACACTGAAGCTTTCTTT. This encodes CSANDRVNTEAFF.

The gene calls are TRBV2 and TRBJ1-5, with 10 bases identical to TRBD1. Germline CDR1 and CDR2: SNHLY and FYNNEI. The CDR3 is 14 residues long. The ends lost 6 bases at V and 2 bases at J; junction bases unmatched: 1. This chain's CDR3 is CASSGTGGNQPQHF. CDR3 coding DNA: TGTGCCAGCAGCGGGACAGGGGGCAATCAGCCCCAGCATTTT.

This chain joins TRBV7-2 and TRBJ1-2; 9 bases fit TRBD1. V shed 1 base, J shed 13 bases, and the junction held 7 bases outside the gene matches. Germline loops: CDR1 SGHTA, CDR2 FQGNSA. This CDR3 is built from 13 residues. CDR3 nucleotide sequence: TGTGCCAGCAGCTTAGACTGGGACAGGGCCCTCACCTTC. Protein sequence: CASSLDWDRALTF.

This clone was detected only a few times. The rearrangement uses TRBV2 and TRBJ1-4, with a possible D match to TRBD1 (6 bases). Per the germline V gene, CDR1 is SNHLY and CDR2 is FYNNEI. The CDR3 consists of 15 residues. V shed 7 bases and J shed 11 bases, with 23 bases lying between them. This CDR3 is CASIASGGLATKLFF. DNA of the CDR3: TGTGCCAGCATAGCCAGTGGGGGCCTAGCAACTAAACTGTTTTTT.

V gene TRBV7-9 combines with J gene TRBJ2-7; D gene ambiguous. Trimming removed 5 bases from V and 6 bases from J, with 17 bases in between. The CDR3 has 14 amino acids. Germline CDR1 reads SEHNR; CDR2 reads FQNEAQ (reference sequence). The CDR3 spells CASSPPGNTGEQYF. CDR3 nucleotides: TGTGCCAGCAGCCCCCCCGGCAACACGGGCGAGCAGTACTTC.

This clone was counted a single time. The genes are TRBV11-2 and TRBJ2-3, with 10 bases matching TRBD2. There are 19 residues in the CDR3. The germline CDR1 and CDR2 sequences are SGHAT and FQNNGV. Trimming removed 1 base from V and 1 base from J; junction bases left unmatched: 11. The DNA for the CDR3 is TGTGCCAGCAGCTTAGTACGAACTAGCGGGATACTCGGCACAGATACGCAGTATTTT. Residues: CASSLVRTSGILGTDTQYF.

The J gene is TRBJ2-1, the V gene TRBV24-1; possible D gene TRBD2, 7 bases. The CDR3 contains 13 residues. V gave up 5 bases and J gave up 10 bases, with 14 bases separating them. Germline V gene data show CDR1 as KGHDR and CDR2 as SFDVKD. The CDR3 coding sequence is TGTGCCACCAGTGCGGGGGCCGGGGGGGAGCAGTTCTTC. This sequence encodes CATSAGAGGEQFF.

There are many counts of this clone. The chain recombines TRBV27 with TRBJ2-7, with TRBD1 identical over 9 bases. The CDR3 is 16 residues long. V was pared by 5 bases and J by 1 base, with 9 bases of the junction left unmatched. Germline loops: CDR1 MNHEY, CDR2 SMNVEV (reference sequence). The CDR3 nucleotides read TGTGCCAGCAGTCGAGGTGACAGGGGGTTATCCTACGAGCAGTACTTC. It is translated as CASSRGDRGLSYEQYF.

This rearrangement joins TRBV12-3 or TRBV12-4 to TRBJ2-5; D may be TRBD1 (8 bases). This CDR3 is 13 amino acids long. The V gene lost 7 bases and the J gene lost 7 bases, with 16 bases spanning the gap. CDR3 amino acids: CASTYRGGGTQYF. The CDR3 DNA sequence: TGTGCCAGCACCTACAGGGGGGGAGGGACCCAGTACTTC.

V and J are TRBV9 and TRBJ1-3, with D possibly TRBD1 on 6 matching bases. Germline loops: CDR1 SGDLS, CDR2 YYNGEE. The CDR3 sequence is 13 residues long. V shed 4 bases and J shed 7 bases, with 12 bases lying between them. This CDR3 reads CASSSNRANTIYF. The CDR3, as DNA: TGTGCCAGCAGCTCCAACAGGGCCAACACCATATATTTT.

This chain uses TRBV7-8 with TRBJ2-5; maybe TRBD2 (6 bases). V gave up 8 bases and J gave up 0 bases, with 13 bases separating them. Germline V lookup: CDR1 SGHVS, CDR2 FQNEAQ. This CDR3 has 14 residues. CDR3 region: CASAPWGDQETQYF. DNA for the CDR3: TGTGCCAGCGCCCCCTGGGGGGACCAAGAGACCCAGTACTTC.

This chain joins TRBV27 and TRBJ2-1; D is ambiguous. V lost 5 bases, J lost 5 bases, and 10 bases lay in between. This CDR3 region has 13 residues. The germline V gene has CDR1 MNHEY and CDR2 SMNVEV (reference sequence). The CDR3 region is CASSPRHNNEQFF. The CDR3 nucleotides read TGTGCCAGCAGTCCCCGACACAACAATGAGCAGTTCTTC.

This clone has only a few counts. The chain recombines TRBV2 with TRBJ2-7, with 10 positions matching TRBD2. Looked up from germline, CDR1 is SNHLY and CDR2 is FYNNEI. There are 13 residues in the CDR3. With 8 bases clipped from V and 2 bases from J, the junction kept 3 bases outside the gene matches. CDR3 sequence reads: CASGLAGAYEQYF. CDR3 nucleotide sequence: TGTGCCAGCGGGCTAGCGGGAGCCTACGAGCAGTACTTC.

This rearrangement joins TRBV19 to TRBJ1-1; possibly TRBD1 for D (5 bases). The CDR3 totals 15 residues. The V end lost 2 bases, the J end lost 0 bases, and 10 bases lay between the germline ends. Germline loops: CDR1 LNHDA, CDR2 SQIVND (reference sequence). The CDR3 DNA reads as TGTGCCAGTAGTATACCCAGGGTTATGAACACTGAAGCTTTCTTT. This codes for CASSIPRVMNTEAFF.

The CDR3 is CASSPLGLETQYF. Written as DNA, the CDR3 is TGTGCCAGTAGCCCGTTGGGGCTCGAGACCCAGTACTTC. This chain connects TRBV19 to TRBJ2-5, with a tentative D call TRBD1 (5 bases). CDR1 and CDR2 (germline): LNHDA, SQIVND (reference sequence). The CDR3 spans 13 residues. The ends were cut back, 6 bases at V and 5 bases at J, with 13 bases in the middle.

The rearrangement links TRBV6-1 to TRBJ1-6; tentatively, D is TRBD1 (5 bases). The CDR3 consists of 16 residues. CDR1 MNHNS and CDR2 SASEGT come from the germline V gene. With 1 base removed from V and 6 bases from J, the gap between germline ends came to 13 bases. The CDR3 DNA sequence: TGTGCCAGCAGTGAAGGGGCAGGGCGGATTAATTCACCCCTCCACTTT. Its translation: CASSEGAGRINSPLHF.